The next 5 T cell receptor beta chains were all read from a single sample in a study of vaccination effects on CD4 cells after COVID-19. Repertoires were generated with immunoSEQ multiplex PCR, while TCRdb's copy carries only in-frame clones and drops some. The data show 70,000 or so clones, 78% seen once. Which antigens these TCRs recognize remains unknown. Pools of viral peptides were used by the ViraFEST assay to expand antigen-specific CD4+ T cells ahead of sequencing. Having been cultured for ten to eleven days, the cells underwent CD4+ T cell isolation. Each vaccine recipient was nucleocapsid antibody negative and had no prior SARS-CoV-2 infection. Sample: CD4+ T cells from PBMCs cultured with SARS-CoV-2 spike peptides, taken before COVID-19 vaccination. The receptors here all came from a human donor who received a COVID-19 vaccine.

The V gene is TRBV6-4, the J gene TRBJ1-6, with D perhaps matching TRBD1 (5 bases). The CDR3 loop spans 14 amino acids. Trimming cost V 6 bases and J 5 bases, with 11 bases left between them. Germline V gene data show CDR1 as MRHNA and CDR2 as SNTAGT. The CDR3 region is CASRKDTDNSPLHF. In nucleotides, the CDR3 is TGTGCCAGCAGAAAGGACACGGATAATTCACCCCTCCACTTT.

This rearrangement joins TRBV7-2 to TRBJ1-5, with D perhaps matching TRBD1 (5 bases). The CDR3 totals 14 residues. Germline CDR1 and CDR2: SGHTA and FQGNSA. The ends were cut back, 0 bases at V and 6 bases at J, with 9 bases in the middle. This CDR3 is CASSLAGVGQPQHF. Here the CDR3 DNA reads TGTGCCAGCAGCTTAGCGGGGGTCGGTCAGCCCCAGCATTTT.

The chain joins TRBV7-3 to TRBJ2-6, with 16 nucleotides matching TRBD2. CDR3 length: 17 residues. V lost 9 bases and J lost 2; bases outside the gene matches: 4. Germline V gene lookup returns CDR1 SGHTA and CDR2 FQGTGA. The CDR3 nucleotides read TGTGCCAGTGGGACTAGCGGGGGGGCAACTGGGGCCAACGTCCTGACTTTC. It encodes CASGTSGGATGANVLTF.

The rearrangement joins TRBV6-6 to TRBJ1-3; D is perhaps TRBD1 (6 bases). The CDR3 has 16 amino acids. V lost 5 bases and J 3 bases, leaving 17 bases between the germline ends. Germline CDR1 reads MNHNY; CDR2 reads SVGAGI (reference sequence). CDR3 in DNA: TGTGCCAGCAGTGGGCAAGGAACAGGGAGTGGAAACACCATATATTTT. Its protein is CASSGQGTGSGNTIYF.

This rearrangement joins TRBV5-1 to TRBJ2-3, with D possibly matching TRBD2 (5 bases). The CDR3 is 14 amino acids. V was clipped by 6 bases and J by 3 bases, with 14 bases between them. Germline CDR1 and CDR2: SGHRS and YFSETQ. CDR3 residues: CASKVSGVTDTQYF. CDR3 DNA: TGCGCCAGCAAGGTGTCCGGGGTTACAGATACGCAGTATTTT.